This T cell receptor (beta chain) was profiled in a study of blood T cell repertoires in COVID-19. At the level of the study: Both acute and convalescent COVID-19 samples were obtained from the United States, Italy and Spain.

TCRdb keeps only in-frame clones here, not all; method: immunoSEQ multiplex PCR. Here the sample spans some 330,000 clones, 88% being singletons. Individuals drawn from under 30 US areas were roughly 18 to 95 years old. Cohort 3 recovery required two negative PCRs, clearance, or symptom resolution. Sequenced sample: PBMCs or T cells enriched from blood (not recorded which). The source of this sequence is a young man who had recovered from COVID-19.

The CDR3 nucleotides are TGTGCCAGCAGCAAAGAATTGCAGGGATCTGGCACAGATACGCAGTATTTT. Translated, it gives CASSKELQGSGTDTQYF. The rearrangement joins TRBV21-1 to TRBJ2-3; TRBD1 reflects the table's D call only, with no check against the DNA. TRBV21-1 is a listed pseudogene. The CDR3 covers 17 residues.